What follows describes a single T cell receptor (beta chain). As yet, its antigen is unknown. The data were taken from a study of T cell repertoires in cytomegalovirus infection. General study results and limits: HLA-C-restricted CMV-specific TCR beta clonotypes were dominant in the ex vivo response. The cumulative frequency of public TCR beta families distinguished individuals who carried CMV together with the relevant HLA.

This CDR3 spans 15 amino acids. Germline CDR1 is MGHRA and CDR2 is YSYEKL. The germline V and J ends were trimmed by 0 bases and 5 bases, with 10 bases remaining between them. TCRdb re-analysed the reads in MiXCR, keeping a single row per CDR3 protein. The sample lists around 530,000 distinct CDR3 sequences; 26% were seen once. The TCR was taken from a human donor in good health (CMV status not recorded). Some clones in this sample may be carry-over from other donors' samples. Sequencing input: PBMCs. The chain uses TRBV4-1 and TRBJ2-2; D remains ambiguous. CDR3 coding DNA: TGCGCCAGCAGCCAAGACATCACGCGAACCGGGGAGCTGTTTTTT. Translated, it gives CASSQDITRTGELFF.